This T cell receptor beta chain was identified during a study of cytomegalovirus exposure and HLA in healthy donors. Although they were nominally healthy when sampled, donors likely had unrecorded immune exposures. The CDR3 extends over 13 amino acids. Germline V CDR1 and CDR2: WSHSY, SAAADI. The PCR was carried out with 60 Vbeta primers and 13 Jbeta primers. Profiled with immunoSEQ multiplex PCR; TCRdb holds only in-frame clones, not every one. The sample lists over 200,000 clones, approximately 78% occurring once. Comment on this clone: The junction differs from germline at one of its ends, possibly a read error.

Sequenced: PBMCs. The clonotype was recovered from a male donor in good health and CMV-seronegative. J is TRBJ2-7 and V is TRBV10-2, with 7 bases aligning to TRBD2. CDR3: CASSGDYSYERYF. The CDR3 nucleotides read TGCGCCAGCAGTGGGGACTACTCCTACGAGCGGTACTTC.